Below, 8 T cell receptor beta chains from the same sample are listed, as sequenced in a study of blood T cell repertoires in COVID-19. Sequencing was performed with immunoSEQ multiplex PCR; in TCRdb, only in-frame clones are kept and a portion is missing. The table lists some 210,000 clones, about 83% of them singletons. Sequencing used peripheral blood. Receptor source: a man aged 45 to 65 with active or convalescent COVID-19.

This chain links TRBV4-1 with TRBJ2-2; no definite D call. The CDR3 has 15 amino acids. Trimming left V 0 bases short and J 6 bases short, with 11 bases between. The V gene's germline CDR1 is MGHRA and CDR2 YSYEKL. In nucleotides, the CDR3 is TGCGCCAGCAGCCAAGATTACCCGCTAGCCGGGGAGCTGTTTTTT. It yields the protein CASSQDYPLAGELFF.

In its sample, this clone was seen once. CDR3 sequence (DNA): TGCGCCAGCAGCTTGGGACAGGGAATGTCTGGAAACACCATATATTTT. It yields the protein CASSLGQGMSGNTIYF. V usage is TRBV5-1 and J usage is TRBJ1-3; 7 nucleotides match TRBD1. CDR3 length: 16 residues. CDR1 SGHRS and CDR2 YFSETQ come from the germline V gene. The trim removed 0 bases at V and 1 base at J, leaving 4 bases unmatched. Variable domain in full (rest from reference TRBV5-1 and TRBJ1-3): KAGVTQTPRYLIKTRGQQVTLSCSPISGHRSVSWYQQTPGQGLQFLFEYFSETQRNKGNFPGRFSGRQFSNSRSEMNVSTLELGDSALYLCASSLGQGMSGNTIYFGEGSWLTVV.

This clone was observed a single time. The chain combines TRBV4-1 with TRBJ2-1; D is perhaps TRBD1 (5 bases). CDR3 size: 14 residues. Deletions cut 3 bases from V and 6 bases from J, with 12 bases between. Germline CDR1 reads MGHRA; CDR2 reads YSYEKL. This CDR3 is CASSHGPGANEQFF. Here the CDR3 DNA reads TGCGCCAGCAGCCACGGCCCTGGGGCCAATGAGCAGTTCTTC.

The V gene is TRBV24-1, the J gene TRBJ2-1, with 8 bases that match TRBD2. V was clipped by 4 bases and J by 7 bases; unmatched bases: 11. Germline V lookup: CDR1 KGHDR, CDR2 SFDVKD. The CDR3 contains 16 residues. The CDR3 loop reads CATSDRRGGTLNEQFF. The CDR3 bases are TGTGCCACCAGTGACCGACGGGGGGGGACCTTAAATGAGCAGTTCTTC.

The rearrangement links TRBV19 to TRBJ2-1, with 9 bases that match TRBD2. The CDR3 spans 14 residues. V was clipped by 7 bases and J by 4 bases; unmatched bases: 5. Germline V CDR1 and CDR2: LNHDA, SQIVND (reference sequence). Written as DNA, the CDR3 is TGTGCCAGTACACCGGGACTAGCTTACAATGAGCAGTTCTTC. This sequence encodes CASTPGLAYNEQFF.

The chain joins TRBV5-4 to TRBJ2-2, with TRBD2 identical over 9 bases. The V and J ends lost 4 bases and 0 bases, in that order; junction bases with no gene match: 4. The CDR3 contains 16 residues. Germline V CDR1 and CDR2: SGHNT, YYREEE (reference sequence). CDR3 sequence (DNA): TGTGCCAGCAGCCTCGGACTAGCGTCGAACACCGGGGAGCTGTTTTTT. As protein: CASSLGLASNTGELFF.

The chain couples TRBV7-2 to TRBJ1-2; 8 bases fit TRBD1. The V gene end was trimmed by 3 bases and the J gene end by 6 bases; junction bases not matched to a gene: 18. CDR3 size: 18 residues. The germline CDR1 and CDR2 sequences are SGHTA and FQGNSA. As DNA, the CDR3 is TGTGCCAGCAGCTTGGGAGCCAGCCCTCCGGGACAGGTCAATGGCTACACCTTC. Its protein product is CASSLGASPPGQVNGYTF.

The chain is built from TRBV28 and TRBJ2-7; 8 bases line up with TRBD2. CDR1 MDHEN and CDR2 SYDVKM come from the germline V gene. There are 14 residues in the CDR3. V was pared by 6 bases and J by 6 bases, with 10 bases of the junction left unmatched. CDR3 protein: CASSPGGGGSEQYF. Here the CDR3 DNA reads TGTGCCAGCAGCCCCGGGGGGGGAGGGAGCGAGCAGTACTTC.